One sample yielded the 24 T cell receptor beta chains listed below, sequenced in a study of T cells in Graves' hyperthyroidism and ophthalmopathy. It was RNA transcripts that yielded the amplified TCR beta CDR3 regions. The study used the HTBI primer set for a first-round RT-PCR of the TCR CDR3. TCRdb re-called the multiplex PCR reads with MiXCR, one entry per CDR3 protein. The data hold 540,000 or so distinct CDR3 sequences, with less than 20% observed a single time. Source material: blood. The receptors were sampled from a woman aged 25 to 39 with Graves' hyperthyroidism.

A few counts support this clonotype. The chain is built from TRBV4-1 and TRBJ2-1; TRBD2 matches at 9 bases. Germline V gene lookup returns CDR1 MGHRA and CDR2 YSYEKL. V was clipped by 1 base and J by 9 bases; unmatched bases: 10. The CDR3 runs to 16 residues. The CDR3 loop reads CASSQADLAGKSEQFF. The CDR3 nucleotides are TGCGCCAGCAGCCAAGCAGACCTAGCGGGAAAAAGTGAGCAGTTCTTC.

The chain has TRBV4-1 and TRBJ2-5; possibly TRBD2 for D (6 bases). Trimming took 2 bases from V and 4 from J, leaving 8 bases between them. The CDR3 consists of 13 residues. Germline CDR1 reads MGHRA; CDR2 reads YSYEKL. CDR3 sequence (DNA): TGCGCCAGCAGCCAACTGGGAGGAGAGACCCAGTACTTC. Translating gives CASSQLGGETQYF.

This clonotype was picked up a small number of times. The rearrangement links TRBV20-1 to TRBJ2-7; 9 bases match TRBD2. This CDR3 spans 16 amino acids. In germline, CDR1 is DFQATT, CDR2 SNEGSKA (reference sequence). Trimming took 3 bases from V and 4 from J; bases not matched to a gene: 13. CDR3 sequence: CSARAIIAGDRYEQYF. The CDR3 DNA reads TGCAGTGCTAGGGCTATAATAGCGGGAGACAGGTACGAGCAGTACTTC.

CDR3: CAISEVLAGGEQFF. The CDR3 DNA reads TGTGCCATCAGTGAGGTACTAGCGGGGGGTGAGCAGTTCTTC. The chain combines TRBV10-3 with TRBJ2-1; TRBD2 matches 12 bases. Germline CDR1 is ENHRY and CDR2 is SYGVKD. The CDR3 has 14 amino acids. V trimming: 2 bases; J trimming: 9 bases; junction bases outside the gene matches: 2.

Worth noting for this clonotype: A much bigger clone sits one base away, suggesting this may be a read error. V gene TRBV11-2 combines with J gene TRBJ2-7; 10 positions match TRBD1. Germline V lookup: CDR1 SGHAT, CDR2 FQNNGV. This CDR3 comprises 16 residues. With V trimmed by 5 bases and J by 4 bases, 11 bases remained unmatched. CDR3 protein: CASSPSGGQGIYEQYF. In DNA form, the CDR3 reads TGTGCCAGCAGCCCTAGTGGGGGACAGGGGATATACGAGCAGTACTTC. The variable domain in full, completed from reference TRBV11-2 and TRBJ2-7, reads EAGVAQSPRYKIIEKRQSVAFWCNPISGHATLYWYQQILGQGPKLLIQFQNNGVVDDSQLPKDRFSAERLKGVDSTLKIQPAKLEDSAVYLCASSPSGGQGIYEQYFGPGTRLTVT.

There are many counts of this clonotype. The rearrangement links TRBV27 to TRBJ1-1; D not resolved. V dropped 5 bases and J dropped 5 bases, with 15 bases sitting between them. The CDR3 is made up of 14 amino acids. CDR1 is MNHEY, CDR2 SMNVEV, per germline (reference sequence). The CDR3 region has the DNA TGTGCCAGCAGTCCCACGTGGGGAGGGACTGAAGCTTTCTTT. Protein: CASSPTWGGTEAFF.

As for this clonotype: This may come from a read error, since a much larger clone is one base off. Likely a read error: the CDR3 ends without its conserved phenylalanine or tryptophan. CDR3 bases: TGTGCCAGCAATAAGGGGCTCCAAAGTCAGGAGCAGTACCTC. This sequence encodes CASNKGLQSQEQYL. V is TRBV28 and J is TRBJ2-7; D possibly corresponds to TRBD1 (5 bases). The length of the CDR3 is 14 residues. The V end was cut by 7 bases, the J end by 7 bases, with 20 bases between. Germline CDR1 reads MDHEN; CDR2 reads SYDVKM.

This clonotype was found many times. CDR3 residues: CASSLDHSSYEQYF. The DNA of the CDR3 is TGTGCCAGCAGTTTAGATCACAGTTCCTACGAGCAGTACTTC. The chain links TRBV12-3 or TRBV12-4 to TRBJ2-7; no firm D call. Deletions cut 1 base from V and 1 base from J, with 8 bases between. This CDR3 is built from 14 residues.

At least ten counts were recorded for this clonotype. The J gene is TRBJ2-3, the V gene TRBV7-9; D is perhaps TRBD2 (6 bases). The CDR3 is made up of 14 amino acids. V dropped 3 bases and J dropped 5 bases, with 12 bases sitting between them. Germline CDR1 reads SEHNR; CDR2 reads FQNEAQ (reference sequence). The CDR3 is CASSLEGEIDTQYF. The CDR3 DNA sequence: TGTGCCAGCAGCTTGGAGGGAGAGATAGATACGCAGTATTTT.

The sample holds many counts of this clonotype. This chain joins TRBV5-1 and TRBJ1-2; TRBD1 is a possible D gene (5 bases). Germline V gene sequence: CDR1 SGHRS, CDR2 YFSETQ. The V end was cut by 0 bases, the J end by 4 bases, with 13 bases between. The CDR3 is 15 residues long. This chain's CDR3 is CASSLASGGIYGYTF. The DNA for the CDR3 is TGCGCCAGCAGCTTGGCGTCCGGGGGGATCTATGGCTACACCTTC.

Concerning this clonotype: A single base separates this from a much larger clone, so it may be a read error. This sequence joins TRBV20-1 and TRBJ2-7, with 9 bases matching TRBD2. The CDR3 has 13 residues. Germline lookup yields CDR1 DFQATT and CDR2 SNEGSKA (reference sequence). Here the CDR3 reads CSARRSGRSEQCF. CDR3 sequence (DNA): TGCAGTGCTAGACGGAGCGGGAGGTCCGAGCAGTGCTTC.

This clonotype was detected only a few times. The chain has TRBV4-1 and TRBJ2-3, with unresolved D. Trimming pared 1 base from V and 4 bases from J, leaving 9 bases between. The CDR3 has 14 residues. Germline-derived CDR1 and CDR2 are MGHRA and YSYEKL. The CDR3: CASSQAYYPDTQYF. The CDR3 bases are TGCGCCAGCAGCCAAGCGTACTATCCAGATACGCAGTATTTT.

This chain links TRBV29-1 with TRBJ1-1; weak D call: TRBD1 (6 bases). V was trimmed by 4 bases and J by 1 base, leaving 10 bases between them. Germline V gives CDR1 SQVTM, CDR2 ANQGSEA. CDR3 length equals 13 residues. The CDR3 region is CSVGGGPNTEAFF. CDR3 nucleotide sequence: TGCAGCGTTGGGGGGGGGCCGAACACTGAAGCTTTCTTT.

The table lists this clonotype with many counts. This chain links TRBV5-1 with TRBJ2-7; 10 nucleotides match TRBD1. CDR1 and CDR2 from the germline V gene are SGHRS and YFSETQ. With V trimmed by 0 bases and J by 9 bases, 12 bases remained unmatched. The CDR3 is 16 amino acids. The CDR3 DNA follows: TGCGCCAGCAGCTTGGACCCCGGGACAGGGGTTTATGGGCAGTACTTC. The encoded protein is CASSLDPGTGVYGQYF.

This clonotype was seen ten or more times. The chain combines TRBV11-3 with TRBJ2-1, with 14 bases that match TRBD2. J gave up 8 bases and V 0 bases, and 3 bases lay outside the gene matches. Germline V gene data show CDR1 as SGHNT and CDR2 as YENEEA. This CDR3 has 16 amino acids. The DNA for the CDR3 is TGTGCCAGCAGCTTAGAGGGACTAGCGGGAGTCCATGAGCAGTTCTTC. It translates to CASSLEGLAGVHEQFF.

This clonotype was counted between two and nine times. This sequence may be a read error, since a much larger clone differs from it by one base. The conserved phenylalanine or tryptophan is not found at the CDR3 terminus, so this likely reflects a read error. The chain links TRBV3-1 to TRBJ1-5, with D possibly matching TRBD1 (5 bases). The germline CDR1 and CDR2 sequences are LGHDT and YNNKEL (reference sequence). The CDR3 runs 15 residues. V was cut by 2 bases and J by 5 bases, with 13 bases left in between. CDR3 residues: CASSQQPGGDQPQHS. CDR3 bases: TGTGCCAGCAGCCAACAACCGGGGGGAGATCAGCCCCAGCATTCT.

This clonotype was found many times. The CDR3 spells CASSPDRVFGLNTQYF. The CDR3 coding sequence is TGTGCCAGCAGCCCCGACAGGGTTTTTGGACTGAATACGCAGTATTTT. V is TRBV7-2 and J is TRBJ2-3, with TRBD1 matching 7 bases. The CDR3 is 16 residues long. V was pared by 5 bases and J by 7 bases, with 15 bases of the junction left unmatched. CDR1 is SGHTA and CDR2 is FQGNSA in the germline V gene.

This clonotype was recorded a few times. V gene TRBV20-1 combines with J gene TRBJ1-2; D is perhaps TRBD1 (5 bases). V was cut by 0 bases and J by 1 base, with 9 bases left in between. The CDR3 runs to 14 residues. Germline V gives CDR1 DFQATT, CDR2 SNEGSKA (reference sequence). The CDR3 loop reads CSARDREHNYGYTF. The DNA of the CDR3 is TGCAGTGCTAGAGACAGGGAACATAACTATGGCTACACCTTC.

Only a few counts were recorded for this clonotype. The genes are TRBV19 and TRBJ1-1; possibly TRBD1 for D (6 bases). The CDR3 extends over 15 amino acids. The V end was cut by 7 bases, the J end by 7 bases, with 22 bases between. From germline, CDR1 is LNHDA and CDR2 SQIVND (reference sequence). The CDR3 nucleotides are TGTGCCAGTAAGACTTCAGGGGTCGCGAACGGTGAAGCTTTCTTT. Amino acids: CASKTSGVANGEAFF.

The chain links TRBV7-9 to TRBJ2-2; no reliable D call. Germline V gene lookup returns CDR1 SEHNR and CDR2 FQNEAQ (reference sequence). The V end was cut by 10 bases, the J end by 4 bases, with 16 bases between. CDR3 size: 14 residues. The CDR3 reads CATPPRRATGELFF. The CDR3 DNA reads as TGTGCCACCCCGCCGAGGCGAGCCACCGGGGAGCTGTTTTTT. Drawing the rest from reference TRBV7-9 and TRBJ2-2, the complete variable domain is DTGVSQNPRHKITKRGQNVTFRCDPISEHNRLYWYRQTLGQGPEFLTYFQNEAQLEKSRLLSDRFSAERPKGSFSTLEIQRTEQGDSAMYLCATPPRRATGELFFGEGSRLTVL.

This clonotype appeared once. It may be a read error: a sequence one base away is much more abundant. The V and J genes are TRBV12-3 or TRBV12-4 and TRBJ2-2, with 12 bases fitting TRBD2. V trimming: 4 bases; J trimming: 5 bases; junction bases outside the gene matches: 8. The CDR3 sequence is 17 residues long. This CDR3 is CASSSPGLAGSTGELFF. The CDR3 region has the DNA TGTGCCAGCAGTTCCCCCGGACTAGCGGGAAGTACCGGGGAGCTGTTTTTT.

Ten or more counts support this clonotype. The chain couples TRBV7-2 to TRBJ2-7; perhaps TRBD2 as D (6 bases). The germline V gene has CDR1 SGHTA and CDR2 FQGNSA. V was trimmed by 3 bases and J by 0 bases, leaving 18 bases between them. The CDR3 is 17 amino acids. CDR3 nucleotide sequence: TGTGCCAGCAGCTTCACCCCAATAGCGGAAAGCTCCTACGAGCAGTACTTC. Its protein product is CASSFTPIAESSYEQYF.

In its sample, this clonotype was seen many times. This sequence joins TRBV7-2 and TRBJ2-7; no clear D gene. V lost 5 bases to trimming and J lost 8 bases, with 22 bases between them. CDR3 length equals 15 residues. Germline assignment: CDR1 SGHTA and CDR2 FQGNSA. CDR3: CASSHQPPGQTKQYF. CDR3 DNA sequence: TGTGCCAGCAGCCACCAACCACCGGGTCAGACGAAGCAGTACTTC.

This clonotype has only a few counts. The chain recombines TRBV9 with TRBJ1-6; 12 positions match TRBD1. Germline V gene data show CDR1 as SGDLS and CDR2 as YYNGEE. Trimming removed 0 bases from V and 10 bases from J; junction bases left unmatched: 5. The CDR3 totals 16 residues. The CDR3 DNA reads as TGTGCCAGCAGCGTAGTTGGGGACAGGGGGCTATCACCCCTCCACTTT. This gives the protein CASSVVGDRGLSPLHF. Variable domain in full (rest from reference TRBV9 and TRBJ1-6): DSGVTQTPKHLITATGQRVTLRCSPRSGDLSVYWYQQSLDQGLQFLIQYYNGEERAKGNILERFSAQQFPDLHSELNLSSLELGDSALYFCASSVVGDRGLSPLHFGNGTRLTVT.